The present T cell receptor beta chain was sequenced within a study of a mutant IDH1 vaccine in newly diagnosed glioma. The time point was: week 47, end of study. A 20-mer mutant IDH1 peptide at 300 ug was injected subcutaneously with topical imiquimod. In the case of this clone: Antigen unknown.

Sequenced by immunoSEQ multiplex PCR; TCRdb stores in-frame clones only, minus some. The sample comprises 30,000 to 35,000 clones, around nine tenths of which are singletons, and more than 10% rests with the top ten. This CDR3 is built from 13 residues. Trimming took 5 bases from V and 3 from J, leaving 9 bases between them. The germline V gene has CDR1 MNHEY and CDR2 SVGAGI. This specimen consisted of PBMCs, obtained from a glioma patient whose treatment included an IDH1 peptide vaccine. The rearrangement joins TRBV6-5 to TRBJ2-3, with D maybe TRBD2 (6 bases). The TCR sequence derives from a woman aged 25 to 45 with glioma. CDR3 sequence: CASSRGSTDTQYF. The CDR3 nucleotides read TGTGCCAGCAGTCGGGGGTCGACAGATACGCAGTATTTT.